The rows below give T cell receptor beta chains drawn from one sample of a study of human T cells and chemical hapten exposure. TCRdb re-analysed the RACE reads in MiXCR, keeping a single row per CDR3 protein. This repertoire shows about 120,000 distinct CDR3 sequences, around 11% found once; its top ten account for around 2.2%. The sample was whole blood, taken in connection with sensitization to the hapten diphenylcyclopropenone (DPC). These receptors were obtained from a woman aged 50 to 60 with alopecia areata. Some clones in this sample may be carry-over from other donors' samples. CDR3s include the opening cysteine and the closing phenylalanine or tryptophan. A D gene is named only where the DNA matches it firmly. Not all rows give a size; the values are once, few, many and, for expanded clones, a class.

TRBV27	few	TRBJ2-5	NA	CASSLLAEETQYF	TGTGCCAGCAGTTTACTGGCGGAAGAGACCCAGTACTTC
TRBV10-2	few	TRBJ1-1	NA	CASSESTLRGLTEAFF	TGCGCCAGCAGTGAGTCGACTCTCAGGGGTCTCACTGAAGCTTTCTTT
TRBV5-5	many	TRBJ1-1	TRBD1	CASSLQGAGNTEAFF	TGTGCCAGCAGCTTACAGGGGGCAGGGAACACTGAAGCTTTCTTT
TRBV3-1	few	TRBJ2-1	NA	CASSPSGGRGEQFF	TGTGCCAGCAGCCCCTCAGGGGGGCGGGGGGAGCAGTTCTTC
TRBV6-1	many	TRBJ2-2	TRBD2	CASRELAFDGELFF	TGTGCCAGCAGGGAACTAGCGTTTGACGGGGAGCTGTTTTTT
TRBV24-1	NA	TRBJ2-1	TRBD2	CATLLGTSGGNEQFF	TGTGCCACCCTCCTCGGGACTAGCGGGGGGAATGAGCAGTTCTTC
TRBV4-1	NA	TRBJ2-7	NA	CASSQVQFHEQYF	TGCGCCAGCAGCCAAGTTCAGTTCCACGAGCAGTACTTC
TRBV7-9	few	TRBJ1-1	NA	CASGVKDTEAFF	TGTGCCAGCGGTGTCAAGGACACTGAAGCTTTCTTT
TRBV11-2	few	TRBJ2-1	NA	CASSLERPNEQFF	TGTGCCAGCAGCTTAGAGAGGCCCAATGAGCAGTTCTTC
TRBV5-6	many	TRBJ1-4	NA	CASNHRSGREKLFF	TGTGCCAGCAACCACAGGTCCGGGCGTGAAAAACTGTTTTTT
TRBV7-9	many	TRBJ2-1	NA	CASSASERYNEQFF	TGTGCCAGTTCAGCCTCGGAGCGGTACAATGAGCAGTTCTTC
TRBV14	few	TRBJ1-1	NA	CASSQETANTEAFF	TGTGCCAGCAGCCAAGAAACGGCGAACACTGAAGCTTTCTTT
TRBV28	NA	TRBJ2-1	NA	CASSLEREQFF	TGTGCCAGCAGTTTAGAGCGGGAGCAGTTCTTC
TRBV29-1	few	TRBJ1-4	TRBD1	CSVEDLTKGGEKLFF	TGCAGCGTTGAAGATCTTACGAAAGGGGGCGAAAAACTGTTTTTT
TRBV25-1	few	TRBJ2-7	NA	CASSENPGDEQYF	TGTGCCAGCAGTGAGAACCCCGGGGACGAGCAGTACTTC
TRBV9	few	TRBJ2-2	TRBD2	CASSVMSGKATGELFF	TGTGCCAGCAGCGTAATGAGCGGGAAAGCCACCGGGGAGCTGTTTTTT
TRBV10-3	many	TRBJ1-6	NA	CAINPSYNSPLHF	TGTGCCATCAATCCTTCCTATAATTCACCCCTCCACTTT
TRBV4-3	NA	TRBJ2-2	TRBD2	CASSQESPGLAGGPGTGELFF	TGCGCCAGCAGCCAAGAAAGTCCGGGCCTAGCGGGAGGTCCGGGGACCGGGGAGCTGTTTTTT
TRBV27	NA	TRBJ1-2	NA	CASRPRAGAYGYTF	TGTGCCAGCAGACCTAGAGCAGGGGCCTATGGCTACACCTTC
TRBV5-1	few	TRBJ2-7	NA	CASSPLRGRSYEQYF	TGCGCCAGCAGCCCCCTGCGGGGCCGCTCCTACGAGCAGTACTTC
TRBV30	few	TRBJ2-7	NA	CAWVRETQSYEQYF	TGTGCCTGGGTCCGGGAGACCCAATCCTACGAGCAGTACTTC
TRBV28	few	TRBJ1-1	TRBD1	CASSKTGGALTEAFF	TGTGCCAGCAGCAAGACAGGGGGCGCGCTCACTGAAGCTTTCTTT
TRBV5-4	many	TRBJ2-5	TRBD1	CASSLRDRQETQYF	TGTGCCAGCAGCTTGAGGGACAGGCAAGAGACCCAGTACTTC
TRBV7-2	few	TRBJ1-4	NA	CASSLHPVGGGGEKLFF	TGTGCCAGCAGCCTTCACCCCGTGGGGGGCGGGGGTGAAAAACTGTTTTTT
TRBV2	NA	TRBJ2-3	TRBD2	CASIGTSGRAGTDTQYF	TGTGCCAGCATCGGGACTAGCGGGAGGGCCGGGACAGATACGCAGTATTTT
TRBV12-3/TRBV12-4	many	TRBJ2-2	NA	CASSLSSPEGELFF	TGTGCCAGCAGTTTATCATCCCCTGAAGGGGAGCTGTTTTTT
TRBV7-9	few	TRBJ1-4	NA	CASSLTGNTNEKLFF	TGTGCCAGCAGCCTAACAGGGAATACTAATGAAAAACTGTTTTTT
TRBV9	many	TRBJ2-5	NA	CASSTRAGEQETQYF	TGTGCCAGCAGCACCAGGGCGGGTGAACAAGAGACCCAGTACTTC
TRBV29-1	many	TRBJ2-3	TRBD2	CSVGGSGGTDTQYF	TGCAGCGTTGGTGGTAGCGGGGGGACAGATACGCAGTATTTT
TRBV6-5	few	TRBJ1-1	TRBD1	CASSYQPTGGERNTEAFF	TGTGCCAGCAGTTACCAGCCTACAGGGGGCGAGCGAAACACTGAAGCTTTCTTT
TRBV4-2	few	TRBJ2-2	NA	CASSLGRENTGELFF	TGTGCCAGCAGCCTCGGACGGGAAAACACCGGGGAGCTGTTTTTT
TRBV6-2/TRBV6-3	few	TRBJ2-5	TRBD1	CASKGAWETQYF	TGTGCCAGCAAGGGGGCGTGGGAGACCCAGTACTTC
TRBV6-2/TRBV6-3	NA	TRBJ2-4	TRBD1	CASSYSRGRGAKNIQYF	TGTGCCAGCAGTTACTCCAGGGGGCGAGGGGCCAAAAACATTCAGTACTTC
TRBV6-5	few	TRBJ2-1	NA	CASRGASNYNEQFF	TGTGCCAGCAGGGGGGCTAGCAACTACAATGAGCAGTTCTTC
TRBV6-1	few	TRBJ1-2	NA	CASSVNRAQNYGYTF	TGTGCCAGCAGCGTAAACAGGGCGCAGAACTATGGCTACACCTTC
TRBV29-1	medium-sized	TRBJ2-5	NA	CSVNSWGETQYF	TGCAGCGTCAACTCATGGGGGGAGACCCAGTACTTC
TRBV27	NA	TRBJ1-4	NA	CASRGPGRGEKLFF	TGTGCCAGCAGGGGTCCTGGCCGAGGGGAAAAACTGTTTTTT
TRBV3-2	NA	TRBJ2-4	NA	CASSPEDRQGAFVKNIQYF	TGTGCCAGCAGCCCCGAGGACAGACAGGGGGCTTTTGTCAAAAACATTCAGTACTTC
TRBV7-9	many	TRBJ2-7	NA	CASTSGQRRPYEQYF	TGTGCCTCTACTTCAGGACAGCGACGGCCCTACGAGCAGTACTTC
TRBV7-2	NA	TRBJ2-5	TRBD2	CASSLALAGGGETQYF	TGTGCCAGCAGCTTAGCCCTGGCGGGAGGCGGGGAGACCCAGTACTTC
TRBV27	few	TRBJ2-3	TRBD2	CASSMTSGRLTDTQYF	TGTGCCAGCAGTATGACTAGCGGGAGGCTCACAGATACGCAGTATTTT
TRBV19	few	TRBJ1-6	NA	CASSMHRADGNSPLHF	TGTGCCAGTAGTATGCACAGGGCTGATGGCAATTCACCCCTCCACTTT
TRBV4-2	few	TRBJ2-4	NA	CASSQGAQGKNIQYF	TGTGCCAGCAGCCAAGGGGCCCAGGGCAAAAACATTCAGTACTTC
TRBV7-2	NA	TRBJ2-7	NA	CASSLNRGYEQYF	TGTGCCAGCAGCTTAAATCGGGGGTACGAGCAGTACTTC
TRBV28	few	TRBJ1-5	NA	CASSFVYGGGGSNQPQHF	TGTGCCAGCAGTTTTGTATATGGAGGGGGTGGTAGCAATCAGCCCCAGCATTTT
TRBV12-3/TRBV12-4	NA	TRBJ2-7	NA	CASSDRLENEQYF	TGTGCCAGCAGCGACAGGCTAGAAAACGAGCAGTACTTC
TRBV28	few	TRBJ2-3	NA	CASRSVMGGVFDTQYF	TGTGCCAGCAGATCTGTTATGGGGGGTGTATTTGATACGCAGTATTTT
TRBV4-1	NA	TRBJ2-3	NA	CASSQERGTDTQYF	TGCGCCAGCAGCCAAGAGCGGGGCACAGATACGCAGTATTTT
TRBV20-1	NA	TRBJ1-1	TRBD1	CSARPNVGQGNTEAFF	TGCAGTGCTAGGCCCAACGTGGGACAGGGGAACACTGAAGCTTTCTTT
TRBV5-6	NA	TRBJ2-3	NA	CASSFPTDTQYF	TGTGCCAGCAGCTTCCCGACAGATACGCAGTATTTT
TRBV11-2	few	TRBJ2-5	NA	CASSPEGETQYF	TGTGCCAGCAGCCCAGAGGGGGAGACCCAGTACTTC
TRBV7-9	many	TRBJ1-2	NA	CASSLVSGFGYTF	TGTGCCAGCAGCTTAGTAAGCGGTTTTGGCTACACCTTC
TRBV12-3/TRBV12-4	few	TRBJ1-5	NA	CASSSSDLSQPQHF	TGTGCCAGCAGTAGTTCGGACCTTAGCCAGCCCCAGCATTTT
TRBV10-3	many	TRBJ2-3	TRBD2	CAISESTGLATDTQYF	TGTGCCATCAGTGAGTCGACGGGACTAGCAACAGATACGCAGTATTTT
TRBV27	many	TRBJ2-7	TRBD1	CASSLRDRGPYEQYF	TGTGCCAGCAGTTTAAGGGACAGGGGGCCCTACGAGCAGTACTTC
TRBV7-8	few	TRBJ1-4	NA	CASSLGVGGIEKLFF	TGTGCCAGCAGCCTGGGAGTCGGGGGGATTGAAAAACTGTTTTTT
TRBV5-1	NA	TRBJ1-4	NA	CASSPEQGHEKLFF	TGCGCCAGCAGCCCCGAGCAAGGCCATGAAAAACTGTTTTTT
TRBV7-2	NA	TRBJ2-3	TRBD2	CASSLEVQLAASTDTQYF	TGTGCCAGCAGCTTAGAAGTTCAGCTAGCGGCTAGCACAGATACGCAGTATTTT
TRBV7-9	few	TRBJ1-5	NA	CASSLGDKINQPQHF	TGTGCCAGCAGCTTAGGGGACAAAATCAATCAGCCCCAGCATTTT